This T cell receptor beta chain was captured in a study of shared clonotypes between healthy human individuals. The wider study: Contributing individuals were a couple of females and a few males aged 18 to 49. Study findings and constraints: Clonotypes which were not shared had lower generation probabilities than clonotypes that all four donors shared.

Profiled with immunoSEQ multiplex PCR; TCRdb holds only in-frame clones, not every one. In the table there are about 2.3 million clones, more than 85% of which are singletons. The CDR3 runs to 13 residues. The germline V and J ends were trimmed by 7 bases and 4 bases, with 15 bases remaining between them. The germline gives CDR1 SGHKS, CDR2 YYEKEE (reference sequence). Worth noting for this clone: Its antigen is unknown.

What was sequenced was naive CD4+ T cells from PBMCs. This sample's subset: CD45RA+ positively selected. The V call is TRBV5-5, the J call TRBJ2-7; a possible D gene is TRBD2 (6 bases). The sequence derives from a man aged 18 to 35 in good health. Some clones in this sample may be carry-over from other donors' samples. The CDR3 region has the DNA TGTGCCAGCGGTCCCGGCGGGAAATACGAGCAGTACTTC. Protein product: CASGPGGKYEQYF.